This record looks at one T cell receptor beta chain sequence and its context. The specificity of this receptor is unknown. Per-nucleotide qualities are absent, and no much larger clonotype sits a single base away. The entry originates in a study of blood T cell repertoires in COVID-19 (dated by TCRdb to the early 2020s). Broadly, across the study: Samples from collaborators originated in the United States, Italy and Spain and spanned both the acute and convalescent phases of COVID-19. Samples were obtained from the ongoing ImmuneRACE study (first 160 participants) and from 950 to 1,500 subjects provided by 6 global collaborators. Nearly every sample came with metadata listing a de-identified subject ID, COVID-19 status, age in years and sex. Where available, HLA class I and class II types were taken from metadata supplied by the sample provider and were not determined by assay-based typing. Deeply sampled blood TCRbeta repertoires from subjects exposed to, actively infected with, or recovered from COVID-19 were included in the dataset. The prospective study material was composed of cDNA or gDNA derived from T cells, B-cell-depleted T cells, or PBMCs. The repertoires were released in a freely available public database intended as a resource for research on the immune response to SARS-CoV-2. Study-level results and caveats: Clinical and demographic metadata were provided uncurated, with the amount varying by source and participant.

In Seattle, one collaborating source enrolled patients while the infection was active and tracked those patients longitudinally over the course of disease. Collaborating institutions collected whole blood in K2EDTA tubes following their own protocols. For TCRbeta analysis, collaborators shipped samples in one of three forms: frozen whole blood, isolated PBMCs, or DNA extracted from either of those sample types. TCRbeta CDR3 regions were amplified from genomic DNA using the immunoSEQ Assay, a bias-controlled multiplex PCR. The original pipeline was this. Within the assay, amplification of reference gene primers was used to estimate how many nucleated cells each sample contained. To quantify the absolute abundance of each unique TCRbeta CDR3 rearrangement, sequence reads were collapsed and filtered. For each sample, productive Simpson clonality was calculated as the square root of Simpson's diversity index across productive rearrangements. Imported from immuneACCESS, the table was reduced by TCRdb to in-frame sequences with V and J called. These copies leave out some clones; in studies compared against another copy, an unresolved V gene accounts for under half, and the cause of the remainder is not known. V, J and clone size reflect that table, while D and trimming were determined from the DNA. This sample holds some 140,000 clones; 83% were observed only once. The ten largest clones add up to over 10% of the sample.

Reading the germline V gene gives CDR1 MRHNA and CDR2 SNTAGT. The CDR3 runs 17 amino acids, cysteine and phenylalanine included. The read is trimmed to its CDR3 DNA, 51 bases read in frame from base 1. Relative to germline, V is missing 6 bases and J is missing 5 bases, with 12 bases of the junction outside any gene match. The receptor comes from a woman aged 60-70 years with COVID-19, enrolled during active disease. The sample was peripheral blood. The sequence links TRBV6-4 to TRBJ2-6; 8 bases in the middle match TRBD1. The nucleotide sequence reads TGTGCCAGCAGGTTAAGGACAGGGAGTAGCCGGGCCAACGTCCTGACTTTC. The translation is CASRLRTGSSRANVLTF.